These T cell receptor beta chains were read from a single sample in a study of neoadjuvant nivolumab and ipilimumab in lung cancer. The data were produced by immunoSEQ multiplex PCR, yet TCRdb's version contains in-frame clones alone and is incomplete. This table holds 30,000 or so clones, roughly 90% found once. The starting material was peripheral blood, obtained after neoadjuvant nivolumab, alone or with ipilimumab, at or shortly before surgery. The receptors derive from an adult with non-small cell lung cancer. CDR3s include the opening cysteine and the closing phenylalanine or tryptophan. The D gene is left open where the match is weak.

j_call: TRBJ1-1; v_call: TRBV18; d_call: -; cdr3_aa: CASSPPYATQAFF
j_call: TRBJ2-7; v_call: TRBV4-1; d_call: -; cdr3_aa: CASSQERGWTVDSYEQYF
j_call: TRBJ2-7; v_call: TRBV5-4; d_call: -; cdr3_aa: CASGTGPREEQYF
j_call: TRBJ2-2; v_call: TRBV27; d_call: -; cdr3_aa: CASSLGRLNTGELFF
j_call: TRBJ2-2; v_call: TRBV11-2; d_call: -; cdr3_aa: CASSRGLGGELFF
j_call: TRBJ2-1; v_call: TRBV12-5; d_call: TRBD2; cdr3_aa: CASGFLRGLEGGSGYEQFF
j_call: TRBJ2-5; v_call: TRBV6-1; d_call: -; cdr3_aa: CASSSTGPETQYF
j_call: TRBJ2-5; v_call: TRBV2; d_call: -; cdr3_aa: CASTSEGAGPTVYF
j_call: TRBJ2-5; v_call: TRBV7-6; d_call: -; cdr3_aa: CASRNAAQGAQYF
j_call: TRBJ1-5; v_call: TRBV5-1; d_call: -; cdr3_aa: CASSLAVGGSQPQHF
j_call: TRBJ2-6; v_call: TRBV5-4; d_call: TRBD1; cdr3_aa: CASSLVQGARDGANVLTF
j_call: TRBJ2-7; v_call: TRBV5-4; d_call: TRBD2; cdr3_aa: CASSLELAGRNEQYF
j_call: TRBJ2-1; v_call: TRBV7-3; d_call: -; cdr3_aa: CASSPGLPPESEQFF
j_call: TRBJ2-5; v_call: TRBV28; d_call: TRBD1; cdr3_aa: CASSRTGPETQYF
j_call: TRBJ1-2; v_call: TRBV18; d_call: TRBD1; cdr3_aa: CASSQSDRGSNGYTF
j_call: TRBJ2-7; v_call: TRBV30; d_call: -; cdr3_aa: CAWGTGTSGPKENF
j_call: TRBJ2-5; v_call: TRBV7-9; d_call: TRBD2; cdr3_aa: CASSFGTSGFQETQYF
j_call: TRBJ2-7; v_call: TRBV13; d_call: -; cdr3_aa: CASSLERSSYEQYF
j_call: TRBJ2-7; v_call: TRBV2; d_call: -; cdr3_aa: CASSEAFDFYEQYF
j_call: TRBJ2-1; v_call: TRBV2; d_call: TRBD2; cdr3_aa: CASSGTSGSSYNEQFF
j_call: TRBJ2-7; v_call: TRBV10-2; d_call: TRBD1; cdr3_aa: CASSPSSGQGSSHYEQYF
j_call: TRBJ2-7; v_call: TRBV7-3; d_call: -; cdr3_aa: CASSLGAGSPYEQYF
j_call: TRBJ2-7; v_call: TRBV7-6; d_call: -; cdr3_aa: CASSLDPGDEQYF
j_call: TRBJ1-1; v_call: TRBV5-1; d_call: -; cdr3_aa: CASSLSPGWANTEAFF
j_call: TRBJ1-4; v_call: TRBV4-1; d_call: -; cdr3_aa: CASSPLWTGGVTNEKLFF
j_call: TRBJ2-5; v_call: TRBV6-5; d_call: TRBD1; cdr3_aa: CASTQTGLETQYF